Listed below are T cell receptor beta chains from one sample, sequenced in a study of T cell clusters in autoimmune cytopenias. Following a re-call of the multiplex PCR reads, TCRdb has one entry per CDR3 protein and lacks DNA. The sample's table shows about 15,000 distinct CDR3 sequences. The specimen was peripheral blood. The receptor source for this set is a human donor with an autoimmune cytopenia or autoimmune hepatitis (not recorded which). CDR3s include the opening cysteine and the closing phenylalanine or tryptophan. Expanded clones are given a class, and other clones once, few, many or no size at all.

CDR3aa	v_gene	j_gene	abundance
CASSLTERSNQPQHF	TRBV12-3/TRBV12-4	TRBJ1-5	NA
CASSIGRSGANVLTF	TRBV19	TRBJ2-6	medium-sized
CASSPISGTADNSPLHF	TRBV18	TRBJ1-6	NA
CASSETYLFDYNEQFF	TRBV10-1	TRBJ2-1	NA
CASSEIGLTYEQYF	TRBV27	TRBJ2-7	NA
CATSSDVGNEQFF	TRBV24-1	TRBJ2-1	NA
CASSSSSGSWVDTQYF	TRBV11-2	TRBJ2-3	NA
CASSSTGTDIYEQYF	TRBV6-5	TRBJ2-7	NA
CSALGPTAAHEQFF	TRBV20-1	TRBJ2-1	NA
CASSRLAGGPSEQFF	TRBV27	TRBJ2-1	NA